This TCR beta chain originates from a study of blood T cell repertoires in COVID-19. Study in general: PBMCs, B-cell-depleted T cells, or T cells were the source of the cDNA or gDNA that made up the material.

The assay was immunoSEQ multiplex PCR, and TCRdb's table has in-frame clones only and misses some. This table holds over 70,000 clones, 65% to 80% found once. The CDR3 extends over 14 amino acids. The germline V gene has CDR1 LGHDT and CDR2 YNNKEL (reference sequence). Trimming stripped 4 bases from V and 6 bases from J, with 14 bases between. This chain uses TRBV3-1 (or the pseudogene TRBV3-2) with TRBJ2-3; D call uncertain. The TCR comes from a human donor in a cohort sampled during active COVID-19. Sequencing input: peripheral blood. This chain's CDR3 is CASSPEVGSDTQYF. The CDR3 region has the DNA TGTGCCAGCAGCCCAGAGGTCGGGTCGGATACGCAGTATTTT.